This T cell receptor (beta chain) was recovered during a study of cytomegalovirus exposure and HLA in healthy donors. Both 60 Vbeta primers and 13 Jbeta primers went into the PCR. Sequencing was performed with immunoSEQ multiplex PCR; in TCRdb, only in-frame clones are kept and a portion is missing. The sample consists of roughly 170,000 clones, about four fifths of them appearing once. Germline V lookup: CDR1 SEHNR, CDR2 FQNEAQ (reference sequence). The CDR3 covers 14 residues. With V trimmed by 5 bases and J by 6 bases, 8 bases remained unmatched. This clone appeared once. The clonotype was recovered from a man aged 30-40 years in good health and CMV-seropositive. This chain connects TRBV7-9 to TRBJ2-7; 9 bases fit TRBD2. The source material was PBMCs. The CDR3 coding sequence is TGTGCCAGCAGCATGGGACTAGCAATGGGCGAGCAGTACTTC. It specifies CASSMGLAMGEQYF.